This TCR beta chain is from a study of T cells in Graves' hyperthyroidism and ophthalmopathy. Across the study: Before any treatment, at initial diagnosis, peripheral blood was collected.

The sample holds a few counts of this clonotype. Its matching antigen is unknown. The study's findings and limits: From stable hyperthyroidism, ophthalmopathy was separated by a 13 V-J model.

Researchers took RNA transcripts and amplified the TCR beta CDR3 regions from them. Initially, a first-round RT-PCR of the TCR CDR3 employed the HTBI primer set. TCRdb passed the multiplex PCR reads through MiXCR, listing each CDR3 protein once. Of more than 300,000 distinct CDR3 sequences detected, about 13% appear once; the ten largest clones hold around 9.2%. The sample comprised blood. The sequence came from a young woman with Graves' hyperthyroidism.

The CDR3 region is CASRGIGGQVYGYTF. The DNA of the CDR3 is TGTGCCAGCAGGGGAATTGGGGGGCAGGTGTATGGCTACACCTTC. The gene calls are TRBV5-5 and TRBJ1-2, with a possible D match to TRBD1 (6 bases). V was shortened by 5 bases and J by 5 bases, with 19 bases between the two germline ends. This CDR3 contains 15 residues. Germline CDR1 is SGHKS and CDR2 is YYEKEE (reference sequence).